A single sample gave rise to the 28 T cell receptor beta chains below, sequenced in a study of Tregs in tolerant kidney transplant recipients. The assay was immunoSEQ multiplex PCR, and TCRdb's table has in-frame clones only and misses some. This sample has around 50,000 clones; 90% to 95% occur once, and the top ten carry roughly 15%. Recipients received nonmyeloablative bone marrow transplants from related graft donors, with transient mixed chimerism. The material sequenced was CD8+ T cells from blood (PBMCs), taken 24 months after the transplant. The receptor source for this set is a human patient who received a combined kidney and bone marrow transplant. Some T cells may be the graft donor's.

The chain uses TRBV10-2 and TRBJ2-7; TRBD2 matches 7 bases. J lost 4 bases, V lost 8 bases, and 14 bases had no gene match. CDR1 WSHSY and CDR2 SAAADI come from the germline V gene. The CDR3 length is 15 residues. The CDR3 sequence is CASRKRAGVSYEQYF. CDR3 DNA sequence: TGCGCCAGCCGTAAAAGGGCGGGAGTGTCGTACGAGCAGTACTTC.

This chain joins TRBV4-2 and TRBJ1-1; 11 bases agree with TRBD1. From germline, CDR1 is LGHNA and CDR2 YNFKEQ. CDR3 size: 15 residues. The V and J ends lost 1 base and 8 bases, in that order; junction bases with no gene match: 6. The CDR3 spells CASSQAGQGEKEAFF. CDR3 sequence (DNA): TGTGCCAGCAGCCAAGCGGGACAGGGGGAAAAAGAAGCTTTCTTT.

This chain joins TRBV7-2 and TRBJ2-5, with unresolved D. The J call could be wrong; TRBJ2-7 is a better fit for the DNA end. The CDR3 sequence is 14 residues long. Germline V CDR1 and CDR2: SGHTA, FQGNSA. CDR3 nucleotides: TGTGCCAGCAGCTTAGGCGCGGTCGGCTACGAGCAGTACTTC. Its protein product is CASSLGAVGYEQYF.

CDR3 in amino acids: CASSEGLARAYEQYF. The CDR3 nucleotides read TGTGCCAGCAGCGAGGGACTAGCGAGGGCCTACGAGCAGTACTTC. The V gene is TRBV2, the J gene TRBJ2-7; TRBD2 aligns across 10 bases. The CDR3 has 15 residues. Germline V gene lookup returns CDR1 SNHLY and CDR2 FYNNEI. J gave up 2 bases and V 6 bases, and 7 bases lay outside the gene matches.

This clone came up once. V and J are TRBV19 and TRBJ1-1; D remains unclear. This CDR3 comprises 15 residues. Germline V CDR1 and CDR2: LNHDA, SQIVND (reference sequence). The V gene lost 6 bases and the J gene lost 9 bases, with 23 bases spanning the gap. CDR3 sequence: CASRLFGLGLTKAFF. DNA of the CDR3: TGTGCCAGTAGACTTTTTGGATTGGGCCTGACGAAAGCTTTCTTT.

This clone was picked up a small number of times. The CDR3 DNA follows: TGTGCCAGCATTCGATACATAGAGGAAAGCTATGGCTACACCTTC. Amino acid sequence: CASIRYIEESYGYTF. This chain links TRBV6-5 with TRBJ1-2; D not resolved. The V and J ends lost 7 bases and 4 bases respectively, with 19 bases between them. This CDR3 has 15 amino acids. Looked up from germline, CDR1 is MNHEY and CDR2 is SVGAGI.

With regard to this clone: The junction shows a germline mismatch at one end, possibly a read error. CDR3 bases: TGTGCCAGCAGTTTGGGACTAGCGGATACCTACGAGCAGTACTTC. It specifies CASSLGLADTYEQYF. This rearrangement joins TRBV5-6 to TRBJ2-7; 11 bases agree with TRBD2. This CDR3 has 15 residues. Germline CDR1 SGHDT, CDR2 YYEEEE.

The chain employs TRBV9 and TRBJ1-1, with no clear D. CDR1 SGDLS and CDR2 YYNGEE come from the germline V gene. Trimming removed 0 bases from V and 4 bases from J, with 10 bases in between. This CDR3 contains 14 residues. In DNA, the CDR3 is TGTGCCAGCAGCGTAGCACCGGGAGGCACTGAAGCTTTCTTT. Protein: CASSVAPGGTEAFF.

The CDR3 is CSVEVWDRDDGYTF. CDR3 sequence (DNA): TGCAGCGTTGAAGTCTGGGACAGGGACGATGGCTACACCTTC. The chain is built from TRBV29-1 and TRBJ1-2, with 9 positions matching TRBD1. Germline-derived CDR1 and CDR2 are SQVTM and ANQGSEA. V lost 1 base, J lost 6 bases, and 6 bases stayed unmatched. The CDR3 loop spans 14 amino acids.

V and J are TRBV7-8 and TRBJ2-3; 12 nucleotides match TRBD2. The junction had 4 bases not matched to a gene; V was cut back by 1 base and J by 5 bases. CDR1 SGHVS and CDR2 FQNEAQ come from the germline V gene. There are 16 residues in the CDR3. DNA for the CDR3: TGTGCCAGCAGCTTAGGTCTAGCGGGGGGGGGAGATACGCAGTATTTT. It codes for CASSLGLAGGGDTQYF.

V usage is TRBV5-8 and J usage is TRBJ2-7; tentatively, D is TRBD1 (6 bases). This CDR3 comprises 15 residues. Germline CDR1 is SGHTS and CDR2 is YDEGEE. V was clipped by 0 bases and J by 3 bases, with 13 bases between them. The CDR3 DNA reads TGTGCCAGCAGCTTGGCCAGAGGGACAAGCTACGAGCAGTACTTC. This translates into CASSLARGTSYEQYF.

The V call is TRBV6-8, the J call TRBJ1-5, with 7 bases that match TRBD1. The CDR3 consists of 15 residues. Germline trimming cut 6 bases from V and 2 bases from J; bases unmatched to any gene: 7. The germline V gene has CDR1 MNHGY and CDR2 SAAAGT. For the CDR3, the DNA is TGTGCCAGCAGACCCCCGGGACAGCGCAATCAGCCCCAGCATTTT. This codes for CASRPPGQRNQPQHF.

The rearrangement uses TRBV7-2 and TRBJ2-3, with TRBD2 matching over 8 bases. The V gene's germline CDR1 is SGHTA and CDR2 FQGNSA. This CDR3 is built from 16 residues. V was clipped by 2 bases and J by 3 bases; unmatched bases: 7. CDR3 DNA: TGTGCCAGCAGCTTACCGCCGGGGGGGGGAACAGATACGCAGTATTTT. Its protein is CASSLPPGGGTDTQYF.

This clone was observed a single time. V usage is TRBV28 and J usage is TRBJ1-1; no definite D call. Germline V gene lookup returns CDR1 MDHEN and CDR2 SYDVKM. The V and J ends lost 4 bases and 0 bases respectively, with 15 bases between them. This CDR3 comprises 16 residues. CDR3 sequence reads: CASSSPGEVVNTEAFF. CDR3 DNA sequence: TGTGCCAGCAGTTCCCCCGGGGAAGTTGTGAACACTGAAGCTTTCTTT.

The chain uses TRBV2 and TRBJ1-5; 9 bases agree with TRBD1. The CDR3 has 14 residues. The germline V gene encodes CDR1 SNHLY and CDR2 FYNNEI. V shed 6 bases, J shed 4 bases, and the junction held 4 bases outside the gene matches. The CDR3 region has the DNA TGTGCCAGCAGCGGGACAGGGCCGAATCAGCCCCAGCATTTT. Its protein is CASSGTGPNQPQHF.

The chain has TRBV4-3 and TRBJ2-6, with TRBD1 matching over 9 bases. The CDR3 covers 15 residues. Germline-derived CDR1 and CDR2 are LGHNA and YSLEER. The J segment lost 3 bases and the V segment lost 5 bases, leaving 2 bases of the junction unmatched. CDR3 DNA sequence: TGCGCCAGCAGCGAGGACAGGGGTGGGGCCAACGTCCTGACTTTC. Its translation is CASSEDRGGANVLTF.

The CDR3 region is CASSSGGYDEQYF. For the CDR3, the DNA is TGTGCCAGCAGCTCGGGGGGTTACGACGAGCAGTACTTC. The V and J genes are TRBV9 and TRBJ2-7; 7 bases are shared with TRBD2. The germline CDR1 and CDR2 sequences are SGDLS and YYNGEE. This CDR3 has 13 amino acids. Losses at the gene ends were 4 bases for V and 5 bases for J; bases not matched to a gene: 6.

This sequence joins TRBV7-9 and TRBJ2-1, with TRBD1 identical over 9 bases. The CDR3 runs 14 residues. The ends lost 4 bases at V and 5 bases at J; junction bases unmatched: 3. Germline assignment: CDR1 SEHNR and CDR2 FQNEAQ (reference sequence). The DNA for the CDR3 is TGTGCCAGCAGCTCGGGACAGGGCAACAATGAGCAGTTCTTC. As protein: CASSSGQGNNEQFF.

The CDR3 sequence: CASSFQFYEQYF. The DNA for the CDR3 is TGTGCCAGCAGCTTTCAGTTCTACGAGCAGTACTTC. V and J are TRBV7-9 and TRBJ2-7; no definite D call. V was clipped by 3 bases and J by 3 bases, with 6 bases between them. This CDR3 spans 12 amino acids. Germline assignment: CDR1 SEHNR and CDR2 FQNEAQ (reference sequence).

The chain employs TRBV14 and TRBJ2-3; 15 bases map to TRBD2. Germline-derived CDR1 and CDR2 are SGHDN and FVKESK. The CDR3 runs to 18 residues. Trimming cost V 0 bases and J 5 bases; bases outside gene matches: 6. CDR3 residues: CASSQDWGLAGGQDTQYF. In DNA form, the CDR3 reads TGTGCCAGCAGCCAAGATTGGGGACTAGCGGGGGGTCAAGATACGCAGTATTTT.

This clone was observed a few times. In nucleotides, the CDR3 is TGTGCCACCGGACTGAGCGAGAGCGGAAACACCATATATTTT. As protein: CATGLSESGNTIYF. The chain uses TRBV10-3 and TRBJ1-3; D is undetermined. Germline-derived CDR1 and CDR2 are ENHRY and SYGVKD. V was clipped by 10 bases and J by 4 bases, with 17 bases between them. The CDR3 consists of 14 residues.

This rearrangement joins TRBV4-3 to TRBJ1-4; the D is unclear. The CDR3 contains 15 residues. Trimming took off 0 bases at V and 3 bases at J, with 8 bases between the two ends. Germline values: CDR1 LGHNA, CDR2 YSLEER. CDR3 sequence: CASSQDLRSNEKLFF. DNA of the CDR3: TGCGCCAGCAGCCAAGATCTGAGGTCTAATGAAAAACTGTTTTTT.

This chain joins TRBV4-1 and TRBJ2-1, with 10 bases that match TRBD2. Trimming at V came to 3 bases and at J to 6 bases, leaving 5 bases not matched to a gene. The CDR3 sequence is 15 residues long. Germline assignment: CDR1 MGHRA and CDR2 YSYEKL. The CDR3 DNA is TGCGCCAGCAGCCACCTACTAGCGGGACTCAATGAGCAGTTCTTC. Protein product: CASSHLLAGLNEQFF.

The chain carries TRBV18 and TRBJ1-2; a weak D match, TRBD1 (5 bases). Germline loops: CDR1 KGHSH, CDR2 LQKENI. Trimming pared 2 bases from V and 1 base from J, leaving 17 bases between. The CDR3 loop spans 17 amino acids. CDR3 amino acids: CASSPIDRTGDNYGYTF. The CDR3 bases are TGTGCCAGCTCACCAATTGATCGAACAGGCGATAACTATGGCTACACCTTC.

This rearrangement joins TRBV9 to TRBJ2-2; 11 bases map to TRBD2. Trimming at V came to 0 bases and at J to 4 bases, leaving 5 bases not matched to a gene. CDR1 and CDR2 (germline): SGDLS, YYNGEE. This CDR3 contains 17 residues. The CDR3 here is CASSVDLAGGPTGELFF. The CDR3 DNA is TGTGCCAGCAGCGTAGACCTAGCGGGGGGTCCCACCGGGGAGCTGTTTTTT.

This chain joins TRBV9 and TRBJ2-2; D uncertain. The length of the CDR3 is 14 residues. CDR1 is SGDLS and CDR2 is YYNGEE in the germline V gene. The V gene lost 2 bases and the J gene lost 1 base, with 6 bases spanning the gap. This CDR3 reads CASSVSGNTGELFF. The CDR3 DNA follows: TGTGCCAGCAGCGTTAGTGGGAACACCGGGGAGCTGTTTTTT.

The chain combines TRBV7-6 with TRBJ1-4; 7 bases are a match to TRBD1. From germline, CDR1 is SGHVS and CDR2 FNYEAQ. The CDR3 is made up of 17 amino acids. V dropped 1 base and J dropped 4; count of bases not matched to a gene: 9. CDR3 sequence reads: CASSLVGTENINEKLFF. CDR3 DNA sequence: TGTGCCAGCAGCTTAGTCGGGACAGAGAACATTAATGAAAAACTGTTTTTT.

The gene calls are TRBV21-1 and TRBJ1-4; whether TRBD1, the table's D call, matches the DNA was not checked. TRBV21-1 is labeled a pseudogene. The CDR3 is 16 amino acids. CDR3 sequence reads: CASSRSLRGEEEKLFF. The CDR3 region has the DNA TGTGCCAGCAGCAGAAGCCTCAGGGGGGAAGAGGAAAAACTGTTTTTT.